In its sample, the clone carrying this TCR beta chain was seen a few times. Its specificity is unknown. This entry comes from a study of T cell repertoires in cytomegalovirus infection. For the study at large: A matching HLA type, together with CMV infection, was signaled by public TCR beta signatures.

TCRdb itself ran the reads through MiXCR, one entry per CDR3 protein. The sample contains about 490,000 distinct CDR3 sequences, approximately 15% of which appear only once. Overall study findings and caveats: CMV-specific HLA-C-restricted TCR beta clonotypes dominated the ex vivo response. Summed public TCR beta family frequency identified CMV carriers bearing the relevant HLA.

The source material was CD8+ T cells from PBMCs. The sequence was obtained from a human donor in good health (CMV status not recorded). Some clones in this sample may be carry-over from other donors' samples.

The CDR3 reads CASSSLSGSNSPLHF. CDR3 nucleotide sequence: TGTGCCAGCAGCTCCTTATCCGGGAGTAATTCACCCCTCCACTTT. This chain connects TRBV5-4 to TRBJ1-6; D is ambiguous. The CDR3 extends over 15 amino acids. Germline V gives CDR1 SGHNT, CDR2 YYREEE (reference sequence). Trimming stripped 3 bases from V and 6 bases from J, with 13 bases between.